The next 4 T cell receptor beta chains were all read from a single sample in a study of shared clonotypes between healthy human individuals. Terminally differentiated effector memory CD45RA+ cells were excluded by CCR7 positive selection of CD45RO-negative cells. The protocol was immunoSEQ multiplex PCR, while the TCRdb copy is restricted to in-frame clones and leaves out a portion. Of around 620,000 clones listed, approximately 95% are singletons. What was sequenced was naive CD8+ T cells sorted from blood. These receptors all come from a woman aged 30 to 39 in good health.

This rearrangement joins TRBV19 to TRBJ1-2; D remains ambiguous. The CDR3 extends over 14 amino acids. The V gene's germline CDR1 is LNHDA and CDR2 SQIVND (reference sequence). V was cut by 4 bases and J by 4 bases, with 13 bases left in between. The CDR3 spells CASSTGETIYGYTF. CDR3 DNA sequence: TGTGCCAGTAGTACAGGAGAGACCATCTATGGCTACACCTTC.

The V gene is TRBV13, the J gene TRBJ2-7; 7 bases fit TRBD2. CDR1 and CDR2 from the germline V gene are PRHDT and FYEKMQ (reference sequence). The CDR3 length is 14 residues. V lost 3 bases and J lost 4; bases outside the gene matches: 6. In DNA form, the CDR3 reads TGTGCCAGCAGCTTCACATTGGGAGGGTACGAGCAGTACTTC. Translated: CASSFTLGGYEQYF.

The chain combines TRBV5-8 with TRBJ2-1; D remains unclear. The CDR3 contains 14 residues. V lost 3 bases, J lost 9 bases, and 16 bases lay in between. Germline V gives CDR1 SGHTS, CDR2 YDEGEE. The CDR3 spells CASSSIPHGSEQFF. CDR3 DNA sequence: TGTGCCAGCAGCTCCATCCCTCACGGCAGTGAGCAGTTCTTC.

This rearrangement joins TRBV16 to TRBJ2-1; D is unclear. Looked up from germline, CDR1 is KGHSY and CDR2 is FQNENV. V dropped 4 bases and J dropped 6 bases, with 4 bases sitting between them. This CDR3 spans 11 amino acids. The CDR3 coding sequence is TGTGCCAGCAGCCCCGCCAATGAGCAGTTCTTC. Its protein product is CASSPANEQFF.